A selection of T cell receptor beta chains follows, all from one sample in a study of blood T cell repertoires in COVID-19. TCRdb keeps only in-frame clones here, not all; method: immunoSEQ multiplex PCR. The sample gives approximately 120,000 clones, roughly 84% of which show up once; approximately 1% is in the top ten. Specimen: peripheral blood. The origin of the receptors is a woman older than 75 with acute or convalescent COVID-19. Both conserved end residues are part of each CDR3. A D gene is named only where the DNA matches it firmly. The size of a clone is reported for some rows only, either as once, few or many, or as a class for expanded clones.

d_call	v_call	clone_size	j_call	cdr3_aa	cdr3_nt
-	TRBV5-1	-	TRBJ2-7	CASSAGASYEQYF	TGCGCCAGCAGCGCTGGGGCCTCCTACGAGCAGTACTTC
-	TRBV18	-	TRBJ1-1	CASSTAAFEAFF	TGTGCCAGCTCAACGGCGGCTTTTGAAGCTTTCTTT
-	TRBV3-1/TRBV3-2	-	TRBJ2-5	CASSHPGVGDTQETQYF	TGTGCCAGCAGCCACCCAGGAGTGGGGGACACACAAGAGACCCAGTACTTC
-	TRBV27	-	TRBJ1-5	CASSLIGRAQPQHF	TGTGCCAGCAGTTTAATAGGCAGGGCCCAGCCCCAGCATTTT
TRBD1	TRBV9	-	TRBJ1-2	CASSVAQLGTGRDGYTF	TGTGCCAGCAGCGTAGCTCAATTAGGGACAGGCCGAGATGGCTACACCTTC
TRBD1	TRBV6-5	-	TRBJ1-6	CASSYLGTAYNSPLHF	TGTGCCAGCAGTTACTTGGGGACAGCCTATAATTCACCCCTCCACTTT
TRBD1	TRBV5-8	-	TRBJ2-7	CASSLPTGGNEQYF	TGTGCCAGCAGCTTACCAACAGGGGGGAACGAGCAGTACTTC
TRBD1	TRBV19	-	TRBJ1-1	CASSRTPGQRNTEAFF	TGTGCCAGTAGCAGAACCCCGGGACAGAGAAACACTGAAGCTTTCTTT
-	TRBV19	-	TRBJ2-1	CASSPRPGSEQFF	TGTGCCAGTAGCCCTCGGCCCGGGAGTGAGCAGTTCTTC
TRBD2	TRBV2	-	TRBJ2-7	CASRGLASYEQYF	TGTGCCAGCAGGGGACTAGCGTCCTACGAGCAGTACTTC
-	TRBV6-5	-	TRBJ1-4	CASSKQGATNEKLFF	TGTGCCAGCAGTAAACAGGGCGCAACTAATGAAAAACTGTTTTTT
-	TRBV7-9	-	TRBJ2-7	CASSLERTYLYEQYF	TGTGCCAGCAGCTTAGAAAGGACATACCTCTACGAGCAGTACTTC
-	TRBV21-1	-	TRBJ1-1	CASSKDETSLNTEAFF	TGTGCCAGCAGCAAAGACGAAACGAGCCTGAACACTGAAGCTTTCTTT
-	TRBV7-3	-	TRBJ2-7	CASSDQGGEQYF	TGTGCCAGCAGCGACCAGGGTGGCGAGCAGTACTTC
TRBD1	TRBV4-3	-	TRBJ1-5	CASSAGTGGNQPQHF	TGCGCCAGCAGCGCCGGGACAGGGGGCAATCAGCCCCAGCATTTT
TRBD1	TRBV23-1	-	TRBJ1-3	CASSQSVRGPGNTIYF	TGCGCCAGCAGTCAATCCGTCAGGGGGCCTGGAAACACCATATATTTT
TRBD1	TRBV4-1	-	TRBJ1-6	CASSQEGQGARYSPLHF	TGCGCCAGCAGCCAAGAGGGACAGGGGGCCCGGTATTCACCCCTCCACTTT
-	TRBV2	once	TRBJ2-5	CASSEGSGSRETQYF	TGTGCCAGCAGTGAAGGGAGTGGGAGTAGGGAGACCCAGTACTTC
-	TRBV7-8	once	TRBJ1-2	CASSPLAQGYGYTF	TGTGCCAGCAGCCCCCTCGCACAGGGCTATGGCTACACCTTC
TRBD2	TRBV11-2	once	TRBJ2-1	CASSLGGGPNEQFF	TGTGCCAGCAGCTTAGGCGGGGGGCCAAATGAGCAGTTCTTC
-	TRBV12-3/TRBV12-4	-	TRBJ1-4	CASSPGIYEKLFF	TGTGCCAGCAGCCCGGGGATTTATGAAAAACTGTTTTTT
-	TRBV19	-	TRBJ2-3	CASSAGTHSTDTQYF	TGTGCCAGTAGTGCGGGGACCCATAGCACAGATACGCAGTATTTT
TRBD1	TRBV6-5	-	TRBJ1-5	CASSLGQGWDQPQHF	TGTGCCAGCAGCCTCGGACAGGGTTGGGATCAGCCCCAGCATTTT
-	TRBV5-1	once	TRBJ1-5	CASSLQGLGQPQHF	TGCGCCAGCAGCTTGCAGGGGCTGGGGCAGCCCCAGCATTTT
-	TRBV28	-	TRBJ1-6	CASSLGEGVHF	TGTGCCAGCAGTTTAGGGGAGGGGGTCCACTTT
-	TRBV7-9	-	TRBJ2-7	CASSHDSPVNEQYF	TGTGCCAGCAGCCACGACTCACCCGTTAACGAGCAGTACTTC
TRBD2	TRBV6-1	-	TRBJ2-3	CASSAAPSGASTDTQYF	TGTGCCAGCAGTGCTGCCCCTAGCGGGGCTAGCACAGATACGCAGTATTTT
-	TRBV2	few	TRBJ1-2	CASSERRAYGYTF	TGTGCCAGCAGTGAACGGAGGGCCTATGGCTACACCTTC
TRBD1	TRBV6-2/TRBV6-3	-	TRBJ1-6	CASSFDRDNSPLHF	TGTGCCAGCAGTTTCGACAGGGATAATTCACCCCTCCACTTT
TRBD1	TRBV5-1	-	TRBJ2-1	CASSSGQGAYNEQFF	TGCGCCAGCAGCTCAGGACAGGGGGCCTACAATGAGCAGTTCTTC
-	TRBV24-1	-	TRBJ2-5	CATSEGGPPFQETQYF	TGTGCCACCAGTGAGGGGGGACCTCCATTCCAAGAGACCCAGTACTTC
TRBD1	TRBV9	-	TRBJ1-5	CASSEQGYSNQPQHF	TGTGCCAGCAGCGAACAGGGGTATAGCAATCAGCCCCAGCATTTT
TRBD2	TRBV19	-	TRBJ2-3	CASSSERLAGIDTQYF	TGTGCCAGTAGCTCAGAGAGACTAGCGGGAATAGATACGCAGTATTTT
-	TRBV2	once	TRBJ1-2	CASIPTAFTNYGYTF	TGTGCCAGCATTCCGACAGCGTTCACTAACTATGGCTACACCTTC
-	TRBV28	-	TRBJ1-1	CASGGGAFF	TGTGCCAGCGGAGGAGGAGCTTTCTTT
TRBD1	TRBV2	-	TRBJ1-1	CASTLEQGMGTEAFF	TGTGCCAGCACCCTTGAACAGGGGATGGGCACTGAAGCTTTCTTT
TRBD2	TRBV7-7	-	TRBJ2-2	CASSPGLAGSGELFF	TGTGCTAGCAGTCCCGGACTAGCGGGATCCGGGGAGCTGTTTTTT
TRBD1	TRBV6-5	-	TRBJ1-2	CASSDRGGYGYTF	TGTGCCAGCAGCGACAGGGGCGGGTATGGCTACACCTTC
TRBD1	TRBV3-1/TRBV3-2	-	TRBJ1-3	CASSQGQTGNTIYF	TGTGCCAGCAGCCAGGGACAGACTGGAAACACCATATATTTT
TRBD2	TRBV18	-	TRBJ2-3	CASSPGTRTDTQYF	TGTGCCAGCTCACCTGGGACTAGGACAGATACGCAGTATTTT
-	TRBV6-5	-	TRBJ1-1	CASRKGLTAGAFF	TGTGCCAGCAGGAAGGGATTAACCGCGGGAGCTTTCTTT
TRBD1	TRBV11-2	-	TRBJ2-1	CASSTLTGITNEQFF	TGTGCCAGCAGCACATTGACAGGGATTACAAATGAGCAGTTCTTC